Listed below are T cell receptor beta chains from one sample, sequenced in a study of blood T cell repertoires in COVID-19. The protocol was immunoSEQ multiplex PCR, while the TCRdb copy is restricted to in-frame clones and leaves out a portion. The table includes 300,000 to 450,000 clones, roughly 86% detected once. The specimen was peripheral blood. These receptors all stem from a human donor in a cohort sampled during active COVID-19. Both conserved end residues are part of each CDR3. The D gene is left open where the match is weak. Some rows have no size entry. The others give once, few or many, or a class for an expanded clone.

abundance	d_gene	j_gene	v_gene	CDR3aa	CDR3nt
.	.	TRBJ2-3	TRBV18	CASSPGGSTDTQYF	TGTGCCAGCTCACCAGGAGGGAGCACAGATACGCAGTATTTT
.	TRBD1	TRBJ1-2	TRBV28	CASSPGQFNYGYTF	TGTGCCAGCAGTCCGGGACAGTTTAACTATGGCTACACCTTC
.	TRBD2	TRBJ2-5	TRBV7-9	CASSAGLAGGQETQYF	TGTGCCAGCAGCGCCGGACTAGCGGGGGGCCAAGAGACCCAGTACTTC
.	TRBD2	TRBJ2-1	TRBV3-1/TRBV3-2	CASSQTLGPSGLPQSSYNEQFF	TGTGCCAGCAGCCAAACGTTAGGCCCATCGGGACTACCACAGAGCTCCTACAATGAGCAGTTCTTC
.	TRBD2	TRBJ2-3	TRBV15	CATSRDQASGDTQYF	TGTGCCACCAGCAGAGATCAGGCTAGCGGAGATACGCAGTATTTT
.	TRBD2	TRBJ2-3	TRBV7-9	CASSLGLAGTDTQYF	TGTGCCAGCAGCTTAGGACTAGCGGGAACAGATACGCAGTATTTT
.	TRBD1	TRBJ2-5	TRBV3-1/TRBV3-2	CASSHRTGVIRQETQYF	TGTGCCAGCAGCCACCGCACAGGGGTAATCAGGCAAGAGACCCAGTACTTC
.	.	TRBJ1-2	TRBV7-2	CASSLIFRRVPIHPYGYTF	TGTGCCAGCAGCTTAATTTTCCGCAGGGTCCCCATACACCCATATGGCTACACCTTC
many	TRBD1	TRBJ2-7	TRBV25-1	CASSRQGAYEQYF	TGTGCCAGCAGTAGACAGGGGGCCTACGAGCAGTACTTC
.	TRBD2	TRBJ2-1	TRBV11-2	CASSIGLAGGMGNEQFF	TGTGCCAGCAGCATAGGACTAGCGGGGGGGATGGGGAATGAGCAGTTCTTC
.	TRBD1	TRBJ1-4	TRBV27	CASSLDRGEKLFF	TGTGCCAGCAGCCTCGACAGGGGTGAAAAACTGTTTTTT
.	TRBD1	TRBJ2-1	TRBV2	CASSSPGGNEQFF	TGTGCCTCCTCATCCCCAGGGGGCAATGAGCAGTTCTTC
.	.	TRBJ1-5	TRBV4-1	CASSQGPGQQLSQPQHF	TGCGCCAGCAGCCAAGGGCCAGGGCAACAGTTGAGTCAGCCCCAGCATTTT
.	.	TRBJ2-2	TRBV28	CASGPAAGGSTGELFF	TGCGCCAGCGGACCTGCGGCCGGAGGGAGTACCGGGGAGCTGTTTTTT
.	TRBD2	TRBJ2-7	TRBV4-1	CASSQEPGLAGGDYEQYF	TGCGCCAGCAGCCAAGAACCGGGACTAGCGGGAGGGGACTACGAGCAGTACTTC
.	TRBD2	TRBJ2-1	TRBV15	CATSSHRTSGYYNEQFF	TGTGCCACCAGCAGCCACCGGACTAGCGGGTACTACAATGAGCAGTTCTTC
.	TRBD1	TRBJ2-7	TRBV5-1	CASSLGQGNEQYF	TGCGCCAGCAGCTTGGGACAGGGCAACGAGCAGTACTTC
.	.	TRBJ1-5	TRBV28	CASSFIPPRQPQHF	TGTGCCAGCAGTTTTATCCCTCCTCGGCAGCCCCAGCATTTT
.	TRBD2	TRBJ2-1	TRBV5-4	CASSPGTSGLYNEQFF	TGTGCCAGCAGCCCGGGGACTAGCGGACTTTACAATGAGCAGTTCTTC
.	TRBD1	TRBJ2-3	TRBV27	CASSLGTGSATDTQYF	TGTGCCAGCAGTTTAGGGACAGGGTCGGCAACAGATACGCAGTATTTT
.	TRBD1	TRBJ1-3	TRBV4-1	CASSQDEGAGNTIYF	TGCGCCAGCAGCCAAGATGAGGGGGCGGGAAACACCATATATTTT
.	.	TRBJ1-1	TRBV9	CASSVWPNIRDTEAFF	TGTGCCAGCAGCGTGTGGCCAAATATACGGGACACTGAAGCTTTCTTT
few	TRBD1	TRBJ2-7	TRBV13	CASSLVHDRGQSSYEQYF	TGTGCCAGCAGCTTAGTACACGACAGGGGGCAAAGCTCCTACGAGCAGTACTTC
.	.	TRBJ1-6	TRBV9	CASSVGGQDWSPLHF	TGTGCCAGCAGCGTAGGGGGGCAAGACTGGTCACCCCTCCACTTT
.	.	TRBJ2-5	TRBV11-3	CASSSRSYENSQETQYF	TGTGCCAGCAGCTCCCGATCCTACGAGAATTCCCAAGAGACCCAGTACTTC
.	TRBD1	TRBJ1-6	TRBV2	CARQGAILGNNSPLHF	TGTGCCAGACAGGGGGCGATTCTGGGCAATAATTCACCCCTCCACTTT
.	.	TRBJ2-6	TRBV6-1	CASSEQGSGANVLTF	TGTGCCAGCAGTGAACAGGGTTCTGGGGCCAACGTCCTGACTTTC
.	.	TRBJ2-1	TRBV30	CAWSVQVYNEQFF	TGTGCCTGGAGTGTCCAGGTCTACAATGAGCAGTTCTTC
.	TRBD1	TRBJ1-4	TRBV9	CASSQTGDFEKLFF	TGTGCCAGCAGCCAGACAGGGGATTTTGAAAAACTGTTTTTT
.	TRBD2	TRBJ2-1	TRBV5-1	CASSPGLADNEQFF	TGCGCCAGCAGTCCGGGACTAGCGGACAATGAGCAGTTCTTC
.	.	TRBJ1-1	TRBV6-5	CASRAGGDYPEAFF	TGTGCCAGCAGGGCGGGTGGTGATTATCCTGAAGCTTTCTTT
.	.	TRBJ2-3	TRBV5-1	CASSSDSSRTDTQYF	TGCGCCAGCAGCTCGGACAGTTCTCGCACAGATACGCAGTATTTT
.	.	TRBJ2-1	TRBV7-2	CASSSNLPRNEQFF	TGTGCCAGCAGCTCCAACCTGCCGAGGAATGAGCAGTTCTTC
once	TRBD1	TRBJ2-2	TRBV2	CASSVDRGSGELFF	TGTGCCAGCAGTGTTGACAGGGGGTCCGGGGAGCTGTTTTTT
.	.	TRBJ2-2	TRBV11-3	CASSLPGTGELFF	TGTGCCAGCAGCTTACCAGGCACCGGGGAGCTGTTTTTT
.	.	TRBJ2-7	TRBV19	CASSIGKTARYEQYF	TGTGCCAGTAGTATAGGAAAGACAGCCCGGTACGAGCAGTACTTC
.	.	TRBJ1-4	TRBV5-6	CASSYGGRGEKLFF	TGTGCCAGCAGCTATGGGGGCCGAGGTGAAAAACTGTTTTTT
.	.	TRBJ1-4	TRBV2	CASISDRTNEKLFF	TGTGCCAGCATCTCCGACAGGACTAATGAAAAACTGTTTTTT
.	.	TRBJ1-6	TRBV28	CASSFSSGRDNSPLHF	TGTGCCAGCAGTTTTTCTTCAGGCAGAGATAATTCACCCCTCCACTTT
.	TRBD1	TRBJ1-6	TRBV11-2	CASSFWAGGHYNSPLHF	TGTGCCAGCAGCTTTTGGGCAGGGGGCCACTATAATTCACCCCTCCACTTT
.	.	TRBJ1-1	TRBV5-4	CASSLGGPGRNTEAFF	TGTGCCAGCAGCTTGGGAGGGCCTGGGAGGAACACTGAAGCTTTCTTT
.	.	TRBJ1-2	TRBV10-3	CATEGTSGYGYTF	TGTGCCACTGAGGGGACATCCGGCTATGGCTACACCTTC
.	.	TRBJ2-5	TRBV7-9	CASSSPDSQETQYF	TGTGCCAGCAGCTCCCCGGACTCTCAAGAGACCCAGTACTTC
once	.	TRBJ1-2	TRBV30	CAWSRGRGADYGYTF	TGTGCCTGGAGTAGGGGTCGAGGCGCTGACTATGGCTACACCTTC
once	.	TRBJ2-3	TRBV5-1	CASSLVPDSSTDTQYF	TGCGCCAGCAGCCTGGTGCCCGACAGTAGCACAGATACGCAGTATTTT
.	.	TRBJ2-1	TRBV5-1	CASSLTGSSYNEQFF	TGCGCCAGCAGCTTAACGGGGAGCTCCTACAATGAGCAGTTCTTC